This paragraph reports one TCR beta chain. Antigen unknown. Profiling relied on immunoSEQ multiplex PCR, and the TCRdb table lists in-frame clones only, not all of them. The sample records about 50,000 clones, roughly 93% being singletons. The data were obtained in a study of siplizumab effects on memory and regulatory T cells. Study results and caveats: Of the alloreactive clones, only a minor fraction mapped to unstimulated subsets. Proliferating siplizumab-cultured Tregs lacked confirmed suppressive function. A mean of around 69% of mappable alloreactive CD4+ clones were Treg-derived with siplizumab, compared with 25% to 30% in controls. Alloreactive sequences whose origin lay in unstimulated CD4+ memory cells were significantly reduced by siplizumab.

The CDR3 has 15 residues. Germline-derived CDR1 and CDR2 are SGHDT and YYEEEE. The V end was cut by 2 bases, the J end by 0 bases, with 9 bases between. Specimen: CD8+ T cells sorted from blood. This TCR was sampled from a human donor in good health. This chain joins TRBV5-6 and TRBJ2-1; D is ambiguous. In DNA form, the CDR3 reads TGTGCCAGCAGCTTCACACTCTACTCCTACAATGAGCAGTTCTTC. This gives the protein CASSFTLYSYNEQFF.